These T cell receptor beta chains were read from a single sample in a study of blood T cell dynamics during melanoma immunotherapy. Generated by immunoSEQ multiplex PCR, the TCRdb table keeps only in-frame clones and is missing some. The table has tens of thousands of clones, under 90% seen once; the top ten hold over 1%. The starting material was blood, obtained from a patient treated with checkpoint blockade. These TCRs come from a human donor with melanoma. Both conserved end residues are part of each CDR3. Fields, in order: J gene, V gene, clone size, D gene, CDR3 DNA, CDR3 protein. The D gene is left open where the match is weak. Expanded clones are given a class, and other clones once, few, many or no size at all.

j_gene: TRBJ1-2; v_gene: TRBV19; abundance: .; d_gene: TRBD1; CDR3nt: TGTGCCAGTAGTACCCAGAACAGGGGGCTTAATGGCTACACCTTC; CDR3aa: CASSTQNRGLNGYTF
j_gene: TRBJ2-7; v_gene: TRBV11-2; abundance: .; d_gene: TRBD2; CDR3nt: TGTGCCAGCAGCTTATCTAGCGGATCCTACGAGCAGTACTTC; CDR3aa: CASSLSSGSYEQYF
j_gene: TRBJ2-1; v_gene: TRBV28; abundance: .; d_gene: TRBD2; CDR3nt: TGTGCCAGCTGGGGGGGAGGTGAGCAGTTCTTC; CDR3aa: CASWGGGEQFF
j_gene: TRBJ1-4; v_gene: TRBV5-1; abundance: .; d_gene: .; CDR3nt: TGCGCCAGCAGCTTGGCGGCAGTACACAATGAAAAACTGTTTTTT; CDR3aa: CASSLAAVHNEKLFF
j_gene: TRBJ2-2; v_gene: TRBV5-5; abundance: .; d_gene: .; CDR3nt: TGTGCCAGCAGGTTAACTCCGGGACCCCGGACCGGGGAGCTGTTTTTT; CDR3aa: CASRLTPGPRTGELFF
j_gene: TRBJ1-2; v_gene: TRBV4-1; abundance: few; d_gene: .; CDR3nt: TGCGCCAGCAGCCAAGACCGGGTTCTTGCTAACTATGGCTACACCTTC; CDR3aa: CASSQDRVLANYGYTF
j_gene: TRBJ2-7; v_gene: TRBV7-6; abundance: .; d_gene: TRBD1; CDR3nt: TGTGCCAGCAGCCGCTCCCCGACAGGGAACAGCGAGCAGTACTTC; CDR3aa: CASSRSPTGNSEQYF
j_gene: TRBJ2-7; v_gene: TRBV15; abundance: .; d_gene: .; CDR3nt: TGTGCCACCAGCAATAGCGGACTCCCGTACGAGCAGTACTTC; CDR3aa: CATSNSGLPYEQYF
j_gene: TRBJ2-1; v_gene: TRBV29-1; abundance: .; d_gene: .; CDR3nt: TGCAGCGTTGGATCTGTCTCCTACAATGAGCAGTTCTTC; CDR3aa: CSVGSVSYNEQFF
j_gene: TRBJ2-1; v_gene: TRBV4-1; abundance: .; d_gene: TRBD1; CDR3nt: TGCGCCAGCAGCCAAGATAGGACAGGGGGCTACAATGAGCAGTTCTTC; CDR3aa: CASSQDRTGGYNEQFF
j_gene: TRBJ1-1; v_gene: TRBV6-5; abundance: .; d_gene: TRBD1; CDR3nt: TGTGCCAGCAGTTACGGACAGGGAGGGACTGAAGCTTTCTTT; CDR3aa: CASSYGQGGTEAFF
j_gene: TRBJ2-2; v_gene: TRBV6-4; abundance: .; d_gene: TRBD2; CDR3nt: TGTGCCAGCAGTGACGGACTAGCGGGAGACACCGGGGAGCTGTTTTTT; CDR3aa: CASSDGLAGDTGELFF
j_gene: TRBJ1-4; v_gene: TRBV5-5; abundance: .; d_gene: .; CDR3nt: TGTGCCAGCAGCCTTGACATGCTAGGAACTAATGAAAAACTGTTTTTT; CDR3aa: CASSLDMLGTNEKLFF
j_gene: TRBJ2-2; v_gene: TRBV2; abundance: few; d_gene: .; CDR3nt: TGTGCCAGCAGTCACCAGGTCGGGGAGCTGTTTTTT; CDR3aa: CASSHQVGELFF
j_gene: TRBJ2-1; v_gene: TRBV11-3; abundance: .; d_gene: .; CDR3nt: TGTGCCAGCCGCAACAGGGATGAGCAGTTCTTC; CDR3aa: CASRNRDEQFF
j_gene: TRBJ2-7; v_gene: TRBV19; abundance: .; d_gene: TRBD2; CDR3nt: TGTGCCAGTAGTATACTAGCGGGAGGTTACGAGCAGTACTTC; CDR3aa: CASSILAGGYEQYF
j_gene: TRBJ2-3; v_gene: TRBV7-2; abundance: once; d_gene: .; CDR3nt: TGTGCCAGCAGCTTAGGTCAGGGCACAGATACGCAGTATTTT; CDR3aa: CASSLGQGTDTQYF
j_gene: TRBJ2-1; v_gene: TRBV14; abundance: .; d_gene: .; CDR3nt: TGTGCCAGCAGCCACGGTAGCGGAAGGTATGAGCAGTTCTTC; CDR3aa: CASSHGSGRYEQFF
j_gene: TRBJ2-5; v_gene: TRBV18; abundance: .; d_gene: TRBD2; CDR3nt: TGTGCCAGCTCACCACCACGCGGGAGGGCCCAAGAGACCCAGTACTTC; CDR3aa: CASSPPRGRAQETQYF
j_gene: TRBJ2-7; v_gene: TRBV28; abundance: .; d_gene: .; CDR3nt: TGTGCCAGCACCCTGGGGGGGACATTCCCCTCCGAGCAGTACTTC; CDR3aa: CASTLGGTFPSEQYF
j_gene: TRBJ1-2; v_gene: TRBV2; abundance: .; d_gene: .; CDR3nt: TGTGCCAGCAGTGAAGGGGTGGTTGGGATATATGGCTACACCTTC; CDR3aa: CASSEGVVGIYGYTF
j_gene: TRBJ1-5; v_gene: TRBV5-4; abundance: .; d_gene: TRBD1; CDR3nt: TGTGCCAGCAGCCTCCAGGGGGGCAATCAGCCCCAGCATTTT; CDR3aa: CASSLQGGNQPQHF
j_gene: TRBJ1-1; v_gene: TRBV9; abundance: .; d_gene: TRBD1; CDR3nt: TGTGCCAGCAGCGTAGGGATCCAGGGGGCGAGGGACACTGAAGCTTTCTTT; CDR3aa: CASSVGIQGARDTEAFF
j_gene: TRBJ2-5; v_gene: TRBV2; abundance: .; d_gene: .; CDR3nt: TGTGCCAGCAGTGATCGACAGACCCAGTACTTC; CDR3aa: CASSDRQTQYF
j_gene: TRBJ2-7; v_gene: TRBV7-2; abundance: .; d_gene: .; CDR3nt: TGTGCCAGCAGCTCCCCCGGGACACCCTACGAGCAGTACTTC; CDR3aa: CASSSPGTPYEQYF
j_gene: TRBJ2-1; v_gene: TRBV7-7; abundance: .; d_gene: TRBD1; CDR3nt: TGTGCCAGCAGCTTACGCCGACAGGGGCCCTACAATGAGCAGTTCTTC; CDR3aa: CASSLRRQGPYNEQFF
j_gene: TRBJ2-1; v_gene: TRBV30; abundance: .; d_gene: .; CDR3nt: TGTGCCTGGAGTGTTGGACACTCGAGAGCCTACAATGAGCAGTTCTTC; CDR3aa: CAWSVGHSRAYNEQFF
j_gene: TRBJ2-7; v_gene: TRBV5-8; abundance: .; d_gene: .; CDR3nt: TGTGCCAGCAGCTTACCGACAGGCCCCTACGAGCAGTACTTC; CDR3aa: CASSLPTGPYEQYF
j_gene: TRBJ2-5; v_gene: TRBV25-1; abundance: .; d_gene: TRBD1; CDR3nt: TGTGCCAGCAATACCGGGACAGGGGAAACGCAAGAGACCCAGTACTTC; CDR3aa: CASNTGTGETQETQYF
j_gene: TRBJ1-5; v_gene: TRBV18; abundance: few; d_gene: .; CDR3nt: TGTGCCAGCTCACCGCAGGGAGTCAATCAGCCCCAGCATTTT; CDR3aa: CASSPQGVNQPQHF
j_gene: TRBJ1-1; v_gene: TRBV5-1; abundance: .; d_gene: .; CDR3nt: TGCGCCAGCAGCTTAGACAGACTCGGCACTGAAGCTTTCTTT; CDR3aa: CASSLDRLGTEAFF
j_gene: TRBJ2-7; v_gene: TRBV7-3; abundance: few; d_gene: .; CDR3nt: TGTGCCAGCAGCCCAAATGGGTACGAGCAGTACTTC; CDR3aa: CASSPNGYEQYF
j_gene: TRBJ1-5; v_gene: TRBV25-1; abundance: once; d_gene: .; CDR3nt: TGTGCCAGCAGTGAACCCGGGGGTAGCAATCAGCCCCAGCATTTT; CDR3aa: CASSEPGGSNQPQHF
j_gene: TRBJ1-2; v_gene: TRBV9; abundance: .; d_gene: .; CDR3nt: TGTGCCAGCAGCGGAAACAGCCTTAACTATGGCTACACCTTC; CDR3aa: CASSGNSLNYGYTF
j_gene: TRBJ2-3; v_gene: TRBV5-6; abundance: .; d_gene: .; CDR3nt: TGTGCCAGCAGAAAAACCACCCAGAGGGAGCGCGGAGATACGCAGTATTTT; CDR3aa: CASRKTTQRERGDTQYF
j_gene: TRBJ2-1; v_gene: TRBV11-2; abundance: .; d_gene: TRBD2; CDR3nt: TGTGCCAGCAGGGCACTAGCGGGCCACAATGAGCAGTTCTTC; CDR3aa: CASRALAGHNEQFF
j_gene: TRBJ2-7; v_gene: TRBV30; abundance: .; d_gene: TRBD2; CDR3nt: TGTGCCTGGGAGGTATTCGGGGGGTCCTACGAGCAGTACTTC; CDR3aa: CAWEVFGGSYEQYF
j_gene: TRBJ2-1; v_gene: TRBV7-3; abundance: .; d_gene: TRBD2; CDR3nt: TGTGCCAGCAGCTTAGGCGGGGGACCCTCCTACAATGAGCAGTTCTTC; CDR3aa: CASSLGGGPSYNEQFF
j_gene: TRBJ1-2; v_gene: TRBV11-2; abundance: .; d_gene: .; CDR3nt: TGTGCCAGCAGCCAGGGCCCGGGCGGCTACACCTTC; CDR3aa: CASSQGPGGYTF
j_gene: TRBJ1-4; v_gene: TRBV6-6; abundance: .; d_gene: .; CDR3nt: TGTGCCAGCAAACCCGGGACGAGTGAAAAACTGTTTTTT; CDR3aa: CASKPGTSEKLFF
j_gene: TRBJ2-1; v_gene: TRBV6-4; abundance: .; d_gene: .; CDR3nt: TGTGCCAGCAGTGCCCGACAAGACCTTCAGAGCTCCTACAATGAGCAGTTCTTC; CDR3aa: CASSARQDLQSSYNEQFF
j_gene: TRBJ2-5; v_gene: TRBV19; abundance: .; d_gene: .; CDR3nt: TGTGCCAGTAGTATCTCAGCGAGGCGCCAAGAGACCCAGTACTTC; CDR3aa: CASSISARRQETQYF
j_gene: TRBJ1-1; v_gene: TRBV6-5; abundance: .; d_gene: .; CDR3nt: TGTGCCAGCAGTCCCTCCGGCAGGGCAGGCACTGAAGCTTTCTTT; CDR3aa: CASSPSGRAGTEAFF
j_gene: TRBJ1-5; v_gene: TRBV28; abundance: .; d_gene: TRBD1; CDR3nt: TGTGCCAGCAGTCTAGGGACGGGACAGGGCAATCAGCCCCAGCATTTT; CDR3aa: CASSLGTGQGNQPQHF
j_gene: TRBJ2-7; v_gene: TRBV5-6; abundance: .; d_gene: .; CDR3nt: TGTGCCAGCAGCTTGAGTCAGCCCTACGAGCAGTACTTC; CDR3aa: CASSLSQPYEQYF
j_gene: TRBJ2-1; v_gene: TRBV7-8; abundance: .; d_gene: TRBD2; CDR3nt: TGTGCCAGCAGCCCTTGGGCCTTCCGGAGGGCTAGCGGGAGAAACAATGAGCAGTTCTTC; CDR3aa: CASSPWAFRRASGRNNEQFF
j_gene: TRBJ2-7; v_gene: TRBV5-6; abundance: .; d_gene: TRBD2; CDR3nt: TGTGCCAGCAGCTTGGCGGGAGGGTTCGCCTACGAGCAGTACTTC; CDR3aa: CASSLAGGFAYEQYF
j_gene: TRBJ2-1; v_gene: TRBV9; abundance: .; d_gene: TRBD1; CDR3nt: TGTGCCAGCAGCGTAGCTGGGACAGGGTACAATGAGCAGTTCTTC; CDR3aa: CASSVAGTGYNEQFF
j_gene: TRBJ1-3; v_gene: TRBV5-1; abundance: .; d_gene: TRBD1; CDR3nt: TGCGCCAGCAGCTTGGAGGGGGCGAGAGGAAACACCATATATTTT; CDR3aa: CASSLEGARGNTIYF
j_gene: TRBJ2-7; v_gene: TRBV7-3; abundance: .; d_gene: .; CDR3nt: TGTGCCAGCAGCCCGTATCAGGGTTCGGACGAGCAGTACTTC; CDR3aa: CASSPYQGSDEQYF
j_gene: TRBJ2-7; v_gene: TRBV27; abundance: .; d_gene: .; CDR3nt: TGTGCCAGCAGTTTAAGGCTTCCACTCTACGAGCAGTACTTC; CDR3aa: CASSLRLPLYEQYF
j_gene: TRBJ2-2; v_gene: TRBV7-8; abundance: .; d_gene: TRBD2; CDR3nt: TGTGCCAGCAGCATTTTAGCGGGAGAGAACACCGGGGAGCTGTTTTTT; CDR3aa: CASSILAGENTGELFF
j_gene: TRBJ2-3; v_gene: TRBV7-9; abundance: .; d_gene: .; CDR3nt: TGTGCCAGCAAGCCAGGGGGGGCTTCAGATACGCAGTATTTT; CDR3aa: CASKPGGASDTQYF
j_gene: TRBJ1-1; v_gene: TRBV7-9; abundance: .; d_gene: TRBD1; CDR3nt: TGTGCCAGCAGAGGAGACAGGGATTACCCTGAAGCTTTCTTT; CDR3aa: CASRGDRDYPEAFF
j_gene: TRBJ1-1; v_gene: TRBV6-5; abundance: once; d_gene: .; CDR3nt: TGTGCCAGCATTAAGGTAGGGGCCGCTGAAGCTTTCTTT; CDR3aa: CASIKVGAAEAFF